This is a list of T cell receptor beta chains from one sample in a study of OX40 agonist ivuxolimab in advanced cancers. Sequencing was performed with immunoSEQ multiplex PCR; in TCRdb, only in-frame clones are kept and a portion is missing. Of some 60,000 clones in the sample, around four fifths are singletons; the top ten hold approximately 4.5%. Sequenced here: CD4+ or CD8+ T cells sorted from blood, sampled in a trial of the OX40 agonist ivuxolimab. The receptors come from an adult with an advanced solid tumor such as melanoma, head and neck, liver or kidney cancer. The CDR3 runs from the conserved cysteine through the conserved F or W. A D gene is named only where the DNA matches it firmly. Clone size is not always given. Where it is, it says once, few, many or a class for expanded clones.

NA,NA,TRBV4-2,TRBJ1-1,CASRLAVGDGTEAFF,TGTGCCAGCCGCTTGGCGGTTGGGGATGGCACTGAAGCTTTCTTT
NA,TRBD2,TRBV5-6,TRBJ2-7,CASSLGGSGRVSYEQYF,TGTGCCAGCAGCTTGGGAGGTAGCGGGAGAGTTTCCTACGAGCAGTACTTC
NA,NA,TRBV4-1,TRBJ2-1,CASSQRGGFEFF,TGCGCCAGCAGCCAGAGGGGCGGTTTTGAGTTCTTC
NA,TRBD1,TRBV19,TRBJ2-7,CASSTDRGRFYEQYF,TGTGCCAGTAGTACCGACAGGGGGCGCTTCTACGAGCAGTACTTC
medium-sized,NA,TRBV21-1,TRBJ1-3,CASSIRDNTIYF,TGTGCCAGCAGCATCAGGGACAACACCATATATTTT
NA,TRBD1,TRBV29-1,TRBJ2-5,CSVETGVRETQYF,TGCAGCGTTGAGACAGGGGTTCGAGAGACCCAGTACTTC
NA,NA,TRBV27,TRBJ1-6,CASSLFFPESPLHF,TGTGCCAGCAGTTTATTCTTCCCGGAGTCACCCCTCCACTTT
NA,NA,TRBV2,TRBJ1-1,CASSEDMQGVTEAFF,TGTGCCAGCAGTGAAGATATGCAGGGTGTGACTGAAGCTTTCTTT
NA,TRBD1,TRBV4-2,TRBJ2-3,CASSPLQGRSSTDTQYF,TGTGCCAGCAGCCCATTACAGGGGAGATCTAGCACAGATACGCAGTATTTT
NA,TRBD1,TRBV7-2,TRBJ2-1,CASSLDTGTGFSNEQFF,TGTGCCAGCAGCTTAGACACCGGGACAGGGTTCTCGAATGAGCAGTTCTTC
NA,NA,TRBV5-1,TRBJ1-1,CASSLGHTEAFF,TGCGCCAGCAGCTTGGGGCACACTGAAGCTTTCTTT
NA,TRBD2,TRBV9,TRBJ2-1,CASSVAASGSSYNEQFF,TGTGCCAGCAGCGTCGCGGCTAGCGGCAGCTCCTACAATGAGCAGTTCTTC
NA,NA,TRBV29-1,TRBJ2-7,CSVEDGTYEQYF,TGCAGCGTTGAAGACGGCACCTACGAGCAGTACTTC
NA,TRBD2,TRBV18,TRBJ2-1,CASSLRLAGEDEQFF,TGTGCCAGCTCATTACGACTAGCGGGAGAGGATGAGCAGTTCTTC
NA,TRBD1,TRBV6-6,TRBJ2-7,CASNYGQGSSYEQYF,TGTGCCAGCAACTACGGACAGGGCAGCTCCTACGAGCAGTACTTC
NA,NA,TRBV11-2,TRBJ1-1,CASSLGGENTEAFF,TGTGCCAGCAGCTTAGGTGGGGAAAACACTGAAGCTTTCTTT
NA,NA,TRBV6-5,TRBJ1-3,CASKLGRFSGNTIYF,TGTGCCAGCAAACTGGGGCGCTTCTCTGGAAACACCATATATTTT
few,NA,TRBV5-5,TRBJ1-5,CASSLGTISNQPQHF,TGTGCCAGCAGCTTGGGGACAATTAGCAATCAGCCCCAGCATTTT
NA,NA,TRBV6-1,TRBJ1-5,CASSESGGQPQHF,TGTGCCAGCAGTGAAAGCGGGGGTCAGCCCCAGCATTTT
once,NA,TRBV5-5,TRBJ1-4,CASTTDSTHEKLFF,TGTGCCAGCACCACCGACAGTACCCATGAAAAACTGTTTTTT
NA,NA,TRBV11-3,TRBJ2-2,CASSLSENTGELFF,TGTGCCAGCAGTCTTAGCGAGAACACCGGGGAGCTGTTTTTT
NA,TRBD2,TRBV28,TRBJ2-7,CASSPNRWTSGTYEQYF,TGTGCCAGCAGTCCCAACCGTTGGACTAGCGGAACCTACGAGCAGTACTTC
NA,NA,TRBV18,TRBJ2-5,CASSPPVIRETQYF,TGTGCCAGCTCACCACCTGTCATTAGAGAGACCCAGTACTTC
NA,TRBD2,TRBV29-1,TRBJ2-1,CSVRRGYNEQFF,TGCAGCGTGAGGCGGGGGTACAATGAGCAGTTCTTC
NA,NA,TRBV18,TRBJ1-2,CASSPPQAPTSGYTF,TGTGCCAGCTCACCACCTCAGGCTCCCACTTCTGGCTACACCTTC
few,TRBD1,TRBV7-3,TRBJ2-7,CASSLTGQGSYEQYF,TGTGCCAGCAGCTTAACGGGACAGGGGAGTTACGAGCAGTACTTC
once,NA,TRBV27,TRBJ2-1,CASSLNGNEQFF,TGTGCCAGCAGTCTTAATGGCAATGAGCAGTTCTTC
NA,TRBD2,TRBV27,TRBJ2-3,CASTDGGAGSDTQYF,TGTGCCAGCACCGACGGGGGGGCCGGGTCAGATACGCAGTATTTT
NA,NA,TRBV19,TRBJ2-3,CASARTSDTDTQYF,TGTGCCAGTGCGAGGACTTCTGACACAGATACGCAGTATTTT
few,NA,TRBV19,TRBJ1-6,CASSIGGDNSPLHF,TGTGCCAGTAGTATAGGTGGGGACAATTCACCCCTCCACTTT
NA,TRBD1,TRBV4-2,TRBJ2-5,CASSRYLGQGVSGQETQYF,TGTGCCAGCAGCCGATACCTGGGACAGGGGGTCTCAGGCCAAGAGACCCAGTACTTC
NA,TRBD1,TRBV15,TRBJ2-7,CATSRRQGAPEQYF,TGTGCCACCAGCAGACGCCAGGGGGCTCCCGAGCAGTACTTC
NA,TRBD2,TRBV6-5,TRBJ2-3,CASSSYSGRGTDTQYF,TGTGCCAGCAGTTCCTATAGCGGGAGGGGCACAGATACGCAGTATTTT
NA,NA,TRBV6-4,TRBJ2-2,CASSVYANTGELFF,TGTGCCAGCAGTGTTTACGCGAACACCGGGGAGCTGTTTTTT
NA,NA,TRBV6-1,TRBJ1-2,CASSEATGGYTF,TGTGCCAGCAGTGAAGCAACAGGGGGCTACACCTTC
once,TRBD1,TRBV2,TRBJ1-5,CASSEGQRSNQPQHF,TGTGCCAGCAGTGAGGGACAGAGGAGCAATCAGCCCCAGCATTTT
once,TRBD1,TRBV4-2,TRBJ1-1,CASSSEGAVYTEAFF,TGTGCCAGCAGCTCGGAGGGGGCCGTATACACTGAAGCTTTCTTT
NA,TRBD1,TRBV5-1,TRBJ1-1,CASSLGDRVVRYTEAFF,TGCGCCAGCAGCTTGGGCGACAGGGTGGTGAGGTACACTGAAGCTTTCTTT
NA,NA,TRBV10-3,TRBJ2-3,CAISGWGTDTQYF,TGTGCCATCAGTGGTTGGGGCACAGATACGCAGTATTTT
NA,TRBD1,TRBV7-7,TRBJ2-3,CASSTGTGATDTQYF,TGTGCTAGCAGCACCGGGACAGGGGCCACAGATACGCAGTATTTT
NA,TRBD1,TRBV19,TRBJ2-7,CASSRGQGVWEQYF,TGTGCCAGTAGTAGAGGACAGGGGGTATGGGAGCAGTACTTC
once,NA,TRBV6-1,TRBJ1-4,CASSRTRDEKLFF,TGTGCCAGCAGCCGGACAAGGGATGAAAAACTGTTTTTT
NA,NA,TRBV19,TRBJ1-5,CASSAGVDQPQHF,TGTGCCAGTAGTGCAGGGGTAGATCAGCCCCAGCATTTT
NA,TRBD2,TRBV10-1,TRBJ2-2,CASSDTSGRNTGELFF,TGCGCCAGCAGTGATACTAGCGGGAGAAACACCGGGGAGCTGTTTTTT
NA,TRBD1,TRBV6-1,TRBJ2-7,CASRGGQVGDEQYF,TGTGCCAGCAGAGGAGGACAGGTGGGCGACGAGCAGTACTTC
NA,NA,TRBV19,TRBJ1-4,CASSIGGSLNEKLFF,TGTGCCAGTAGTATAGGTGGCAGCCTTAATGAAAAACTGTTTTTT
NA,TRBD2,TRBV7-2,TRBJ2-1,CASSPRATSGVLQGEQFF,TGTGCCAGCAGCCCGAGGGCGACTAGCGGGGTACTACAGGGTGAGCAGTTCTTC